Shown below are 21 T cell receptor beta chains from a single sample sequenced in a study of blood T cell repertoires in COVID-19. Generated by immunoSEQ multiplex PCR, the TCRdb table keeps only in-frame clones and is missing some. There are over 70,000 clones in the sample; approximately 91% occur only once, and just over 2.5% lies in the top ten. The sequenced sample consisted of peripheral blood. The source of these receptors is a man aged 50 or older with COVID-19, enrolled during active disease.

The chain joins TRBV7-9 to TRBJ2-5, with 9 nucleotides matching TRBD2. CDR1 and CDR2 from the germline V gene are SEHNR and FQNEAQ (reference sequence). This CDR3 is built from 16 residues. With V trimmed by 5 bases and J by 2 bases, 9 bases remained unmatched. The CDR3 loop reads CASSGGSSGDQETQYF. In nucleotides, the CDR3 is TGTGCCAGCAGCGGGGGGTCTAGCGGGGATCAAGAGACCCAGTACTTC.

The V gene is TRBV27, the J gene TRBJ2-2; maybe TRBD1 (6 bases). The CDR3 consists of 14 residues. V lost 6 bases to trimming and J lost 4 bases, with 12 bases between them. The germline V gene encodes CDR1 MNHEY and CDR2 SMNVEV (reference sequence). CDR3 DNA sequence: TGTGCCAGCAGCTCCGGACAGCTCACCGGGGAGCTGTTTTTT. Encoded protein: CASSSGQLTGELFF.

The V call is TRBV7-9, the J call TRBJ2-7, with D tentatively TRBD1 (5 bases). CDR1 is SEHNR and CDR2 is FQNEAQ in the germline V gene (reference sequence). V gave up 2 bases and J gave up 5 bases, with 13 bases separating them. The CDR3 runs 14 residues. DNA of the CDR3: TGTGCCAGCAGCTTACTAGGACAATACGACGAGCAGTACTTC. It is translated as CASSLLGQYDEQYF.

The chain uses TRBV9 and TRBJ2-4, with D possibly being TRBD2 (6 bases). Trimming took off 1 base at V and 9 bases at J, with 11 bases between the two ends. The CDR3 runs 13 residues. Germline loops: CDR1 SGDLS, CDR2 YYNGEE. In DNA form, the CDR3 reads TGTGCCAGCAGCGTAAGTGCGGGAACCATTCAGTACTTC. Its protein is CASSVSAGTIQYF.

This chain connects TRBV7-8 to TRBJ2-3; TRBD2 matches at 7 bases. The V segment lost 5 bases and the J segment 7 bases; nucleotides outside the gene matches: 9. Germline V CDR1 and CDR2: SGHVS, FQNEAQ. The CDR3 loop spans 14 amino acids. The CDR3 region is CASSTGTNRYTQYF. CDR3 DNA: TGTGCCAGCAGCACCGGGACTAATCGATATACGCAGTATTTT. The whole variable domain, remainder taken from reference TRBV7-8 and TRBJ2-3, is GAGVSQSPRYKVAKRGQDVALRCDPISGHVSLFWYQQALGQGPEFLTYFQNEAQLDKSGLPSDRFFAERPEGSVSTLKIQRTQQEDSAVYLCASSTGTNRYTQYFGPGTRLTVL.

This rearrangement joins TRBV10-3 to TRBJ1-5; 9 bases are shared with TRBD1. After removal of 0 bases from V and 3 bases from J, the junction contained 3 bases not matched to a gene. Germline V lookup: CDR1 ENHRY, CDR2 SYGVKD. This CDR3 comprises 16 residues. The CDR3 spells CAISESGQGNNQPQHF. CDR3 DNA: TGTGCCATCAGTGAGTCTGGACAGGGGAACAATCAGCCCCAGCATTTT.

J is TRBJ2-7 and V is TRBV13, with D possibly matching TRBD2 (6 bases). Germline lookup yields CDR1 PRHDT and CDR2 FYEKMQ (reference sequence). V was clipped by 4 bases and J by 3 bases, with 10 bases between them. The CDR3 contains 13 residues. The CDR3 is CASSSGVSYEQYV. CDR3 nucleotide sequence: TGTGCCAGCAGCTCGGGGGTTAGCTACGAGCAGTACGTC.

V usage is TRBV19 and J usage is TRBJ2-3; 7 bases match TRBD1. The CDR3 runs 16 residues. V shed 4 bases and J 1 base; nucleotides not matched to a gene: 8. The germline V gene encodes CDR1 LNHDA and CDR2 SQIVND (reference sequence). In DNA form, the CDR3 reads TGTGCCAGTAGTACAGGACAGGTAACCGGCACAGATACGCAGTATTTT. It codes for CASSTGQVTGTDTQYF. The whole variable domain, remainder taken from reference TRBV19 and TRBJ2-3, is DGGITQSPKYLFRKEGQNVTLSCEQNLNHDAMYWYRQDPGQGLRLIYYSQIVNDFQKGDIAEGYSVSREKKESFPLTVTSAQKNPTAFYLCASSTGQVTGTDTQYFGPGTRLTVL.

The CDR3 sequence: CASSSGTSGRRQETQYF. The CDR3 DNA reads as TGTGCCAGCAGCTCCGGGACTAGCGGGAGAAGGCAAGAGACCCAGTACTTC. This chain links TRBV5-4 with TRBJ2-5; 14 bases align to TRBD2. The V gene's germline CDR1 is SGHNT and CDR2 YYREEE (reference sequence). The J segment lost 2 bases and the V segment lost 3 bases, leaving 6 bases of the junction unmatched. The CDR3 sequence is 17 residues long.

V usage is TRBV19 and J usage is TRBJ2-1, with TRBD1 as a possible D gene (5 bases). The CDR3 is 15 residues long. Germline lookup yields CDR1 LNHDA and CDR2 SQIVND (reference sequence). V lost 3 bases to trimming and J lost 5 bases, with 14 bases between them. The chain's CDR3 is CASSIRATGHNEQFF. The CDR3 nucleotides are TGTGCCAGTAGTATCAGGGCTACGGGCCACAATGAGCAGTTCTTC. The full variable domain, rest sourced from reference TRBV19 and TRBJ2-1, is DGGITQSPKYLFRKEGQNVTLSCEQNLNHDAMYWYRQDPGQGLRLIYYSQIVNDFQKGDIAEGYSVSREKKESFPLTVTSAQKNPTAFYLCASSIRATGHNEQFFGPGTRLTVL.

The chain carries TRBV4-1 and TRBJ1-4; 9 positions agree with TRBD1. There are 16 residues in the CDR3. CDR1 MGHRA and CDR2 YSYEKL come from the germline V gene. With V trimmed by 1 base and J by 4 bases, 4 bases remained unmatched. This CDR3 is CASSQGPGQGNEKLFF. DNA for the CDR3: TGCGCCAGCAGCCAAGGTCCGGGACAGGGTAATGAAAAACTGTTTTTT.

This clone was detected once. J is TRBJ2-6 and V is TRBV19; D may be TRBD1 (5 bases). CDR1 is LNHDA, CDR2 SQIVND, per germline (reference sequence). CDR3 length: 13 amino acids. Trimming took 7 bases from V and 4 from J, leaving 8 bases between them. In nucleotides, the CDR3 is TGTGCCAGTAAGGGGCTAGGGGCCAACGTCCTGACTTTC. Translation: CASKGLGANVLTF. Full variable domain (remainder filled in from reference TRBV19 and TRBJ2-6): DGGITQSPKYLFRKEGQNVTLSCEQNLNHDAMYWYRQDPGQGLRLIYYSQIVNDFQKGDIAEGYSVSREKKESFPLTVTSAQKNPTAFYLCASKGLGANVLTFGAGSRLTVL.

This rearrangement joins TRBV7-2 to TRBJ1-3, with TRBD1 as a possible D gene (6 bases). The V end lost 2 bases, the J end lost 4 bases, and 18 bases lay between the germline ends. Germline CDR1 and CDR2: SGHTA and FQGNSA. CDR3 size: 17 residues. CDR3 nucleotides: TGTGCCAGCAGCTTAACGGCGAGGGGGTATGAGGGAAACACCATATATTTT. Protein sequence: CASSLTARGYEGNTIYF.

V is TRBV5-3 and J is TRBJ2-7, with 10 positions matching TRBD2. TRBV5-3 carries the ORF label, with uncertain function. The CDR3 has 17 residues. V gave up 4 bases and J gave up 4 bases; unmatched junction bases: 14. In DNA form, the CDR3 reads TGTGCCAGAAGCACAAAATCCGGGCTAGCGGGAGTATACGAGCAGTACGTC. This translates into CARSTKSGLAGVYEQYV.

This chain links TRBV27 with TRBJ2-1, with 10 bases fitting TRBD1. Germline-derived CDR1 and CDR2 are MNHEY and SMNVEV (reference sequence). With 6 bases clipped from V and 3 bases from J, the junction kept 8 bases outside the gene matches. This CDR3 spans 16 amino acids. DNA of the CDR3: TGTGCCAGCAGAATAACGACAGGGGGCTACTACAATGAGCAGTTCTTC. Its translation is CASRITTGGYYNEQFF.

The rearrangement uses TRBV5-1 and TRBJ2-7; 14 bases fit TRBD2. Germline trimming cut 4 bases from V and 7 bases from J; bases unmatched to any gene: 10. CDR3 size: 16 residues. Germline CDR1 reads SGHRS; CDR2 reads YFSETQ. The CDR3 DNA reads TGCGCCAGCAGCCCTTTCGGGACTAGCGGGAGTGGGGAGCAGTACTTC. Protein product: CASSPFGTSGSGEQYF.

The rearrangement joins TRBV20-1 to TRBJ2-1; 7 bases line up with TRBD2. This CDR3 is 13 amino acids long. Germline V gene data show CDR1 as DFQATT and CDR2 as SNEGSKA (reference sequence). V gave up 3 bases and J gave up 4 bases; unmatched junction bases: 3. The DNA for the CDR3 is TGCAGTGCTAGTGCTAGCGGATACAATGAGCAGTTCTTC. Translated: CSASASGYNEQFF.

The rearrangement links TRBV5-3 to TRBJ1-4; D is perhaps TRBD1 (5 bases). TRBV5-3 is known as an ORF, though its function is uncertain. The V gene lost 5 bases and the J gene lost 1 base, with 12 bases spanning the gap. This CDR3 has 15 amino acids. CDR3 loop: CARSVCRGTNEKLFF. Here the CDR3 DNA reads TGTGCCAGAAGTGTGTGTAGGGGAACTAATGAAAAACTGTTTTTT.

The V gene is TRBV12-2, the J gene TRBJ2-7; the DNA was not used to check the table's D call, TRBD2. TRBV12-2 is deemed a pseudogene. The CDR3 is made up of 14 amino acids. CDR3 loop: CASRCGTSDYEQYV. For the CDR3, the DNA is TGTGCAAGTCGCTGCGGGACTAGTGACTACGAGCAGTACGTC.

This rearrangement joins TRBV5-6 to TRBJ2-2, with a weak D call TRBD1 (5 bases). Germline V gene sequence: CDR1 SGHDT, CDR2 YYEEEE. V gave up 1 base and J gave up 2 bases, with 9 bases separating them. This CDR3 has 15 amino acids. CDR3 DNA sequence: TGTGCCAGCAGCTTGAGGCAGGGTAACACCGGGGAGCTGTTTTTT. Translation gives CASSLRQGNTGELFF.

The chain is built from TRBV3-1 (or the pseudogene TRBV3-2) and TRBJ2-1; 7 nucleotides align to TRBD1. The trim removed 5 bases at V and 8 bases at J, leaving 12 bases unmatched. Germline loops: CDR1 LGHDT, CDR2 YNNKEL (reference sequence). This CDR3 is 15 amino acids long. The DNA for the CDR3 is TGTGCCAGCAGCTCCCGGGACAGAAATCTGGATGAGCAGTTCTTC. Translation: CASSSRDRNLDEQFF.